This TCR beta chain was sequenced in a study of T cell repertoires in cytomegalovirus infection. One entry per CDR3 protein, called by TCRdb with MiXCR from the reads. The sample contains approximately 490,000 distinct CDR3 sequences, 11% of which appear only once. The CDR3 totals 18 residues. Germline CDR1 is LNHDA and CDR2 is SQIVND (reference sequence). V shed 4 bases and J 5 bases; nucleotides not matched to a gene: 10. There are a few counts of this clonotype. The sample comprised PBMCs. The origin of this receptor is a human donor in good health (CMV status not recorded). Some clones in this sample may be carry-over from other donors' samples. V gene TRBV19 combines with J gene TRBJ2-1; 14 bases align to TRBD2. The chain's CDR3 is CASSRPPGLAGVNNEQFF. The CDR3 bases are TGTGCCAGTAGTAGACCCCCGGGACTAGCGGGAGTGAACAATGAGCAGTTCTTC.